This TCR beta chain was profiled in a study of glioma-infiltrating T cells. The study's findings and limits: Only very few CDR3 sequences appeared in both tissue and blood. Gliomas, especially low-grade, showed above-expected tissue-blood divergence; non-neoplastic patients showed below.

A remark on this clonotype: Its antigen is still unknown. Given the absence of the conserved phenylalanine or tryptophan at the CDR3 end, a read error is likely.

Amplification of TCR alpha and beta CDR3 regions from RNA used iRepertoire nested multiplex PCR. One-step reverse transcription and amplification started from around 100-400 ng of tissue mRNA or PBMC total RNA. TCRdb re-called the multiplex PCR reads through MiXCR, storing one row per CDR3 protein. Altogether about 180,000 distinct CDR3 sequences are present, about 46% being singletons, with the ten largest covering roughly 5.2%. V was clipped by 5 bases and J by 6 bases, with 26 bases between them. Germline CDR1 reads SGHTA; CDR2 reads FQGNSA. This CDR3 comprises 18 residues. The TCR was taken from a human donor with low-grade glioma or glioblastoma, undergoing nonglioma brain surgery, or in good health (not recorded which). The chain uses TRBV7-2 and TRBJ2-1, with unresolved D. Sample: glioma tissue, nonneoplastic brain tissue, or PBMCs (not recorded which). The CDR3 loop is CASSPEEVGLVRFNEQFS. As DNA, the CDR3 is TGTGCCAGCAGCCCCGAAGAGGTTGGGCTAGTCCGCTTCAATGAGCAGTTCTCC.